This T cell receptor (beta chain) was identified during a study of spatial heterogeneity in lung cancer. Time point: sample taken at primary tumor resection. The donors were 65 to 85 patients with non-small cell lung cancer that was early-stage and untreated. Whole RNA came from tumor, nontumor lung or frozen PBMC and was sequenced without being sorted. TCRdb fed the 5' RACE reads into MiXCR, producing one record per CDR3 protein. The sample includes about 22,000 distinct CDR3 sequences, just under 6% of them seen just once. The CDR3 runs 17 residues. J lost 0 bases, V lost 6 bases, and 11 bases had no gene match. The germline gives CDR1 MNHNS, CDR2 SASEGT.

The sequence was collected from a male donor with early-stage non-small cell lung cancer. Sequencing was performed on PBMCs, taken at surgery. This chain joins TRBV6-1 and TRBJ1-5; TRBD1 agrees at 7 bases. The CDR3 DNA follows: TGTGCCAGCAGCGCTCGTAAGGGGGCCAATAGCAATCAGCCCCAGCATTTT. Its protein is CASSARKGANSNQPQHF.